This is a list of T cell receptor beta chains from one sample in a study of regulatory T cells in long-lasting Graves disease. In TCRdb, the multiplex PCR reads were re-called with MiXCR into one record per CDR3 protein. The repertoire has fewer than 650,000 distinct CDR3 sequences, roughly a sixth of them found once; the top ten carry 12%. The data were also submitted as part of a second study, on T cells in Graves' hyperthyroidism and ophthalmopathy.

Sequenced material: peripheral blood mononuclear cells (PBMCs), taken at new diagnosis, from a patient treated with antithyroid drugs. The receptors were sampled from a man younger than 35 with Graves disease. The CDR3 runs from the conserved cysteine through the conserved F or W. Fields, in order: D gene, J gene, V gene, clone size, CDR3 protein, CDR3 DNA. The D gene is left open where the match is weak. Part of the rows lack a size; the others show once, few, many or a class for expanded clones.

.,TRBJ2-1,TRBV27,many,CASSMRRDSYNEQFF,TGTGCCAGCAGTATGAGGAGGGACTCCTACAATGAGCAGTTCTTC
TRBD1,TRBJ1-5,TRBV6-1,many,CAAFEGDRGNQPQHF,TGTGCCGCATTCGAGGGGGACAGGGGAAATCAGCCCCAGCATTTT
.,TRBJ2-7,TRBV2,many,CASTLGGGHYEQYF,TGTGCCAGCACCCTCGGAGGGGGGCACTACGAGCAGTACTTC
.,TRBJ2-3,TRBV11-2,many,CASSPTTDRHTDTQYF,TGTGCCAGCAGCCCAACGACAGACCGCCACACAGATACGCAGTATTTT
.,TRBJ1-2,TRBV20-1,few,CSALRGGGYTF,TGCAGTGCTTTAAGGGGGGGCGGCTACACCTTC
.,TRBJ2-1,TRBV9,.,CASSVEVVQSSYNEQFF,TGTGCCAGCAGCGTAGAAGTAGTTCAGAGCTCCTACAATGAGCAGTTCTTC
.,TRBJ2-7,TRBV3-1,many,CASSQGPASRTLYSYEQYF,TGTGCCAGCAGCCAAGGTCCCGCTTCGAGAACTCTTTACTCCTACGAGCAGTACTTC
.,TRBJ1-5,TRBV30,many,CAWSVGSFDQPQHF,TGTGCCTGGAGTGTAGGTTCTTTCGATCAGCCCCAGCATTTT
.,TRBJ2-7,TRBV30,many,CACAVSYEQYF,TGTGCCTGCGCAGTCTCCTACGAGCAGTACTTC
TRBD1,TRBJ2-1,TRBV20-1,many,CSARDRGTRSYNEQFF,TGCAGTGCTAGAGACAGGGGGACCCGCTCCTACAATGAGCAGTTCTTC
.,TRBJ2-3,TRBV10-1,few,CASDPTGPVSTDTQYF,TGCGCCAGCGACCCCACAGGGCCCGTTAGCACAGATACGCAGTATTTT
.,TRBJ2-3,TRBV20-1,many,CSARTSTDTQYF,TGCAGTGCTAGGACGAGCACAGATACGCAGTATTTT
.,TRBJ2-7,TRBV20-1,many,CSARVQQDYEQYF,TGCAGTGCCAGGGTACAGCAGGACTACGAGCAGTACTTC
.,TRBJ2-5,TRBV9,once,CASSVGQTVRETQYF,TGTGCCAGCAGCGTAGGTCAAACAGTAAGAGAGACCCAGTACTTC
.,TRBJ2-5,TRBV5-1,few,CASSFEQGGETQYF,TGCGCCAGCAGCTTCGAACAGGGTGGAGAGACCCAGTACTTC
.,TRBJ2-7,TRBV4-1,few,CASSQELPTTYEQYF,TGCGCCAGCAGCCAAGAACTACCGACGACCTACGAGCAGTACTTC
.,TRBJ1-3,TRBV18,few,CASSPTLGNTIYF,TGTGCCAGCTCACCGACGCTAGGGAACACCATATATTTT
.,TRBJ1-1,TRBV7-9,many,CASSLGRATEAFF,TGTGCCAGCAGCTTAGGCAGGGCCACTGAAGCTTTCTTT
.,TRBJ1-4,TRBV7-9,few,CASSTIRGESEKLFF,TGTGCCAGCAGCACTATCCGGGGGGAGAGTGAAAAACTGTTTTTT
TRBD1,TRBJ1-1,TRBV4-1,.,CASSQGGQINTEAFF,TGCGCCAGCAGCCAAGGGGGACAGATCAACACTGAAGCTTTCTTT
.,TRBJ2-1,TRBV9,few,CASSPGGASSYNEQFF,TGTGCCAGCAGCCCCGGGGGTGCGTCATCCTACAATGAGCAGTTCTTC
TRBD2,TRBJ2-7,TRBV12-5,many,CASGRGSGRVDHEQYF,TGTGCTAGTGGCCGGGGAAGTGGGAGGGTTGACCACGAGCAGTACTTC
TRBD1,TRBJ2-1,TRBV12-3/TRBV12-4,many,CASRGQGDEQFF,TGTGCCAGCAGGGGACAGGGCGATGAGCAGTTCTTC
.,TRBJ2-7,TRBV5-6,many,CASSGGTYEQYF,TGTGCCAGCAGCGGGGGGACGTACGAGCAGTACTTC
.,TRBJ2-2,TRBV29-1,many,CSVGGRLPNTGELFF,TGCAGCGTGGGGGGGCGGCTTCCGAACACCGGGGAGCTGTTTTTT
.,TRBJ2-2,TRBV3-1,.,CASSQDRRGSAGKANTGELFF,TGTGCCAGCAGCCAAGATAGACGGGGGTCAGCCGGCAAGGCGAACACCGGGGAGCTGTTTTTT
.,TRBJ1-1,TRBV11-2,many,CASRFSGNTEAFF,TGTGCCAGCAGATTCTCAGGGAATACTGAAGCTTTCTTT
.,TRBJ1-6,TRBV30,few,CARGGGGSPLHF,TGTGCCCGGGGCGGTGGTGGATCACCCCTCCACTTT
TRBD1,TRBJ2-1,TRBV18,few,CASSQGQINEQFF,TGTGCCAGCTCACAGGGACAGATCAATGAGCAGTTCTTC
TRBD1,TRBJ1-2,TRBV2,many,CASSELTGNYGYTF,TGTGCCAGCAGTGAGCTGACAGGGAATTATGGCTACACCTTC
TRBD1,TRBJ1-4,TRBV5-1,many,CASSPGQNEKLFF,TGCGCCAGCAGCCCGGGACAGAATGAAAAACTGTTTTTT
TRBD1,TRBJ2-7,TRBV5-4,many,CASSLRDREGEQYF,TGTGCCAGCAGCCTCCGGGACAGGGAAGGCGAGCAGTACTTC
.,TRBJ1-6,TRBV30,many,CAWAIIFDSPLHF,TGTGCCTGGGCGATAATTTTCGATTCACCCCTCCACTTT
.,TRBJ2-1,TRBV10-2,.,CASSDSRDNEQFF,TGCGCCAGCAGTGACTCCCGAGACAATGAGCAGTTCTTC
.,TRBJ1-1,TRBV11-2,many,CASSLTHKENTEAFF,TGTGCCAGCAGCTTAACTCATAAGGAGAACACTGAAGCTTTCTTT
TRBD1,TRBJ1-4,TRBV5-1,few,CASSGQGASNEKLFF,TGCGCCAGCAGCGGACAGGGGGCGTCTAATGAAAAACTGTTTTTT
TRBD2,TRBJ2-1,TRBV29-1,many,CSVPGTSGYNEQFF,TGCAGCGTTCCCGGGACTAGCGGCTACAATGAGCAGTTCTTC
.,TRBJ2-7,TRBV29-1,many,CSVVRGDNSYEQYF,TGCAGCGTTGTGCGAGGGGACAACTCCTACGAGCAGTACTTC
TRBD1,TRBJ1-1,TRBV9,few,CASSVGRGGTEAFF,TGTGCCAGCAGCGTAGGCAGGGGGGGCACTGAAGCTTTCTTT
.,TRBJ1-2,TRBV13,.,CASSVGPGLHGYIF,TGTGCCAGCAGCGTAGGTCCGGGTTTACATGGCTACATCTTC
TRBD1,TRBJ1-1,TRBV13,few,CASSLKQGAFAEAFF,TGTGCCAGCAGCTTAAAACAGGGGGCGTTCGCTGAAGCTTTCTTT
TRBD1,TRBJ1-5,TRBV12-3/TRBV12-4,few,CASRGQGGSQPQHF,TGTGCCAGCAGGGGACAGGGAGGGAGTCAGCCCCAGCATTTT
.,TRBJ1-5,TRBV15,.,CATSSGSHPKPQHF,TGTGCCACCAGCAGTGGGTCCCACCCTAAGCCCCAGCATTTT
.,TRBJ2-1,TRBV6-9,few,CASSLGGIHRVLGNEQFF,TGTGCCAGCAGTTTGGGGGGGATCCACAGGGTATTGGGCAATGAGCAGTTCTTC
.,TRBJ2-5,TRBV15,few,CATSFRGSQETQYF,TGTGCCACCAGCTTCCGGGGCAGCCAAGAGACCCAGTACTTC
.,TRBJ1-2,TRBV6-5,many,CASSYSGRGYGYTF,TGTGCCAGCAGTTACTCGGGGCGCGGCTATGGCTACACCTTC
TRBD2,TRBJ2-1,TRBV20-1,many,CSAQGLAGGYSYNEQFF,TGCAGCGCACAGGGACTAGCGGGAGGGTATTCTTACAATGAGCAGTTCTTC
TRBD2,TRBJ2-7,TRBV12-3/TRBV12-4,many,CASSLAGLAGGRYF,TGTGCCAGCAGTTTAGCGGGACTAGCGGGAGGAAGGTACTTC
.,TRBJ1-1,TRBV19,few,CASSIHPSALGNTEAFF,TGTGCCAGTAGTATACACCCAAGCGCGTTGGGGAACACTGAAGCTTTCTTT
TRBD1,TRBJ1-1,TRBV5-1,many,CASSSQGDEAFF,TGCGCCAGCAGCTCGCAGGGGGATGAAGCTTTCTTT
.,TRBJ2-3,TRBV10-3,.,CAISDAVASSTDTQYF,TGTGCCATCAGTGATGCGGTCGCATCTAGTACAGATACGCAGTATTTT
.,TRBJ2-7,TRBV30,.,CAWSAGRQYEQYF,TGTGCCTGGAGTGCCGGACGGCAATACGAGCAGTACTTC
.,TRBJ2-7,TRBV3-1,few,CASSQGSGAAYEQYF,TGTGCCAGCAGCCAAGGTTCAGGGGCCGCCTACGAGCAGTACTTC
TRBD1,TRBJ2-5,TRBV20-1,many,CSARGQTGTGWETQYF,TGCAGTGCTAGAGGCCAGACCGGGACAGGGTGGGAGACCCAGTACTTC